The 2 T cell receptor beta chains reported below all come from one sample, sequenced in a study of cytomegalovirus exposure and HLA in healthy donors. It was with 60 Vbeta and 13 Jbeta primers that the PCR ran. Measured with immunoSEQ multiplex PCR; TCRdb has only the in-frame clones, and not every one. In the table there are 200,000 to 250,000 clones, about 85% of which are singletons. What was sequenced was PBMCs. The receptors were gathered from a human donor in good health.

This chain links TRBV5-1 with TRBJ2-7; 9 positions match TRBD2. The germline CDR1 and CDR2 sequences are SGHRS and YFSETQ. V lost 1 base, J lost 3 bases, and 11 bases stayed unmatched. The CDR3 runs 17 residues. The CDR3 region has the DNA TGCGCCAGCAGCTTGCGGTCTAGCGGGACGCAAGACTACGAGCAGTACTTC. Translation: CASSLRSSGTQDYEQYF.

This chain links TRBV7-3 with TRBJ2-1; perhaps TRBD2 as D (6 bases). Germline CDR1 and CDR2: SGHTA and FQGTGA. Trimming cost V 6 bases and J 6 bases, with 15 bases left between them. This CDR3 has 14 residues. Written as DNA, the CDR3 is TGTGCCAGCAGTTATAGCGGAGCAGTCAATGAGCAGTTCTTC. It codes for CASSYSGAVNEQFF.